The entry below gives a single TCR beta chain sequence along with its context. The data originate from a study of blood T cells in healthy people across ages. This CDR3 contains 16 residues. Germline V gene sequence: CDR1 MNHEY, CDR2 SVGEGT. V was pared by 8 bases and J by 3 bases, with 14 bases of the junction left unmatched. Drawn from each donor were 7.5 to 10 milliliters of peripheral blood. Primers used in a second PCR of about 6 to 11 cycles were a sample-barcoded 5' primer and a J-beta primer mix. TCRdb re-derived calls from the 5' RACE reads in MiXCR, one entry per CDR3 protein. The sample records 750,000 to 1,000,000 distinct CDR3 sequences, under 35% being singletons. In addition, the sample was reused for a study of T cells of mothers and their children. This second study notes: Sample barcodes and 2-4 random nucleotides were added by the M1S primer of the second PCR. The authors identified no persistent microchimeric T cell clones.

Material: blood. This chain connects TRBV6-2 or TRBV6-3 to TRBJ2-3; 7 nucleotides align to TRBD1. This receptor was obtained from a woman in her 40s in good health. The CDR3 DNA reads TGTGCCAGCGGGGACCCGACAGGGTCTCTTACAGATACGCAGTATTTT. Its translation: CASGDPTGSLTDTQYF.